This TCR beta chain was found in a study of blood T cell repertoires in COVID-19. Study as a whole: T cells, B-cell-depleted T cells, or PBMCs provided the cDNA or gDNA that served as material.

Trimming pared 8 bases from V and 8 bases from J, leaving 13 bases between. The CDR3 runs to 11 residues. Germline V gene lookup returns CDR1 SGHDT and CDR2 YYEEEE. Sequencing used immunoSEQ multiplex PCR; TCRdb keeps in-frame clones, though not all of them. In the table there are 150,000 to 200,000 clones, approximately 86% of which are singletons. The TCR was taken from an elderly man with COVID-19, enrolled during active disease. Sequenced input: peripheral blood. The chain is built from TRBV5-6 and TRBJ1-2, with D uncertain. CDR3 sequence (DNA): TGTGCCAGAGTCGGAGGAGGAGGCTACACCTTC. Translation: CARVGGGGYTF.